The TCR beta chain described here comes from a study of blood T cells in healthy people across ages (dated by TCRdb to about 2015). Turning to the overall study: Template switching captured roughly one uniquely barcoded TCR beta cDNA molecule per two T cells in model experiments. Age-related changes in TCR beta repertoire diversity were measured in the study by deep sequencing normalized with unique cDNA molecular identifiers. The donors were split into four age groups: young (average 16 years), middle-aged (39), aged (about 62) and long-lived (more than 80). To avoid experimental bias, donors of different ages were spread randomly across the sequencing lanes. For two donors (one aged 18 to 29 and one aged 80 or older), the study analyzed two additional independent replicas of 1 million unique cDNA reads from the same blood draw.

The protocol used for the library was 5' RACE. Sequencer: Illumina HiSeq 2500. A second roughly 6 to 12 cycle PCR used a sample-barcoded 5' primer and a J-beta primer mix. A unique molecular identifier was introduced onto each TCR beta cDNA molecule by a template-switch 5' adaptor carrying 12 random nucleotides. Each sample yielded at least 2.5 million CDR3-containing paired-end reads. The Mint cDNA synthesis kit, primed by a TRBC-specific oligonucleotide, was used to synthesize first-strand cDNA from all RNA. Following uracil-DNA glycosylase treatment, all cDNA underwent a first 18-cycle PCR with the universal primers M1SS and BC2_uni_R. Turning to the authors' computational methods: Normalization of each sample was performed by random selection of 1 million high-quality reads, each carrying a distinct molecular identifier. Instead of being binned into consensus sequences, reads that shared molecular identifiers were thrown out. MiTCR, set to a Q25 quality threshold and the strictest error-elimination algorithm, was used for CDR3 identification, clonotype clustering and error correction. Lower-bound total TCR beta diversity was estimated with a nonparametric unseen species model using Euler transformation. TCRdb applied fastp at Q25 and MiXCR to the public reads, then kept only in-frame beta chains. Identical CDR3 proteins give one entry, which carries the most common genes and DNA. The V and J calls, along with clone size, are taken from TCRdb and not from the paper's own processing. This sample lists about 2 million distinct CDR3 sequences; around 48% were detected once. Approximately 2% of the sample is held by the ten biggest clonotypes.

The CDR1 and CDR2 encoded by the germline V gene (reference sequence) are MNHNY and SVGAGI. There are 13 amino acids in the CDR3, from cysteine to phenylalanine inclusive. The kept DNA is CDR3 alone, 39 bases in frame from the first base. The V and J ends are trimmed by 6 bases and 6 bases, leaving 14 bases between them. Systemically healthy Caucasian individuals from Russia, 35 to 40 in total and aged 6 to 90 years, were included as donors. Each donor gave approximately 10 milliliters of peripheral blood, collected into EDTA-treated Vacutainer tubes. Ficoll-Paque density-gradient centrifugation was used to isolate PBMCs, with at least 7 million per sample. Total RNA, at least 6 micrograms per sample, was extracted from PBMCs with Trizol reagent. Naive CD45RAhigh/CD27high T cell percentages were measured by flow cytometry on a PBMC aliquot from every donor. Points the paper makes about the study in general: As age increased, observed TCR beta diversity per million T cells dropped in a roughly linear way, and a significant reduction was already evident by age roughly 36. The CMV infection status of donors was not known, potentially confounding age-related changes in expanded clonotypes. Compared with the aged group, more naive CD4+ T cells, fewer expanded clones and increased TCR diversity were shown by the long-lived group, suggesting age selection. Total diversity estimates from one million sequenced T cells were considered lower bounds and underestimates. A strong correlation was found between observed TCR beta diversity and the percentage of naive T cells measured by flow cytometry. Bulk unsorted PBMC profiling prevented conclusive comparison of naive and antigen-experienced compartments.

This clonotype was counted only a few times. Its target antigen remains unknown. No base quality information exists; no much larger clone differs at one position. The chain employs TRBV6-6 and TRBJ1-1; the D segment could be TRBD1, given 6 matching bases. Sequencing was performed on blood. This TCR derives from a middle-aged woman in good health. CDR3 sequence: CASRTQGHPEAFF. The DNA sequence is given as TGTGCCAGCAGGACGCAGGGGCACCCTGAAGCTTTCTTT.